The 17 T cell receptor beta chains below were found in one sample sequenced in a study of blood T cell repertoires in COVID-19. TCRdb's copy holds only in-frame clones and misses some; the assay was immunoSEQ multiplex PCR. Of around 190,000 clones in the sample, 88% were seen once. Sample: peripheral blood. These receptors came from a man younger than 35 with active or convalescent COVID-19.

In its sample, this clone was seen once. The V and J genes are TRBV29-1 and TRBJ1-2, with D perhaps matching TRBD1 (5 bases). V was shortened by 4 bases and J by 6 bases, with 18 bases between the two germline ends. The V gene's germline CDR1 is SQVTM and CDR2 ANQGSEA. The CDR3 consists of 14 residues. CDR3 DNA: TGCAGCGTTGGGTTGGGGCAGGGAGGCGATGGCTACACCTTC. Translating gives CSVGLGQGGDGYTF.

Concerning this clone: One junction end does not reproduce the germline sequence, and a read error may be involved. The chain joins TRBV6-2 or TRBV6-3 to TRBJ2-3; no clear D gene. From germline, CDR1 is MNHEY and CDR2 SVGEGT. The CDR3 is 10 residues long. The CDR3: CASSSNRLEF. The DNA of the CDR3 is TGTGCCAGCAGTTCCAACCGACTGGAATTT.

This clone appeared a few times. The V call is TRBV7-9, the J call TRBJ2-1, with D perhaps TRBD1 (6 bases). Germline V CDR1 and CDR2: SEHNR, FQNEAQ (reference sequence). This CDR3 contains 13 residues. Trimming took off 3 bases at V and 5 bases at J, with 8 bases between the two ends. CDR3 sequence: CASSLGQNNEQFF. Written as DNA, the CDR3 is TGTGCCAGCAGCTTGGGACAAAACAATGAGCAGTTCTTC.

The chain joins TRBV5-1 to TRBJ2-7; 10 nucleotides align to TRBD2. Trimming at V came to 4 bases and at J to 2 bases, leaving 9 bases not matched to a gene. This CDR3 comprises 16 residues. Germline V lookup: CDR1 SGHRS, CDR2 YFSETQ. DNA of the CDR3: TGCGCCAGCAGCCCTTCGACTAGCGGGCCGACCTACGAGCAGTACTTC. Amino acids: CASSPSTSGPTYEQYF.

V and J are TRBV10-3 and TRBJ2-1, with 7 bases matching TRBD2. The CDR3 contains 14 residues. Germline assignment: CDR1 ENHRY and CDR2 SYGVKD. V was pared by 4 bases and J by 7 bases, with 7 bases of the junction left unmatched. In DNA, the CDR3 is TGTGCCATCAGTGCGGGACTATTGGGGAATGAGCAGTTCTTC. Its translation is CAISAGLLGNEQFF.

The DNA of the CDR3 is TGTGCCAGCATCCTGACTAGCGGGAGTTCCAATGAGCAGTTCTTC. Translation gives CASILTSGSSNEQFF. The genes are TRBV7-2 and TRBJ2-1, with TRBD2 identical over 12 bases. The germline CDR1 and CDR2 sequences are SGHTA and FQGNSA. V shed 7 bases, J shed 6 bases, and the junction held 7 bases outside the gene matches. This CDR3 has 15 amino acids.

The chain combines TRBV12-1 with TRBJ2-1; the table's D call of TRBD2 was not tested on the DNA. TRBV12-1 is reported as a pseudogene. This CDR3 contains 19 residues. CDR3 in amino acids: CASSSIMCTSKTGCNEQFF. Written as DNA, the CDR3 is TGTGCCAGCAGCTCCATCATGTGTACTAGTAAAACCGGTTGCAATGAGCAGTTCTTC.

The genes are TRBV30 and TRBJ2-2, with 8 bases fitting TRBD2. The CDR3 is made up of 14 amino acids. V dropped 3 bases and J dropped 6; count of bases not matched to a gene: 6. The V gene's germline CDR1 is GTSNPN and CDR2 SVGIG (reference sequence). This CDR3 is CAWSPQTSAGELFF. The CDR3 coding sequence is TGTGCCTGGAGCCCCCAGACTAGCGCCGGGGAGCTGTTTTTT.

CDR3 loop: CASTPSAGGVNGYTF. Written as DNA, the CDR3 is TGTGCCAGCACCCCATCTGCAGGGGGAGTAAATGGCTACACCTTC. This rearrangement joins TRBV2 to TRBJ1-2; TRBD1 agrees at 7 bases. J was trimmed by 6 bases and V by 7 bases; bases with no gene match: 14. Germline V gene sequence: CDR1 SNHLY, CDR2 FYNNEI. The CDR3 totals 15 residues. The full variable domain, rest sourced from reference TRBV2 and TRBJ1-2, is EPEVTQTPSHQVTQMGQEVILRCVPISNHLYFYWYRQILGQKVEFLVSFYNNEISEKSEIFDDQFSVERPDGSNFTLKIRSTKLEDSAMYFCASTPSAGGVNGYTFGSGTRLTVV.

The chain links TRBV14 to TRBJ2-5, with 8 positions matching TRBD1. Germline CDR1 is SGHDN and CDR2 is FVKESK. There are 13 residues in the CDR3. Germline trimming cut 6 bases from V and 7 bases from J; bases unmatched to any gene: 7. CDR3 in amino acids: CASSRQGFVTQYF. The CDR3 nucleotides read TGTGCCAGCAGTCGACAGGGGTTCGTGACCCAGTACTTC.

V and J are TRBV3-1 (or the pseudogene TRBV3-2) and TRBJ1-2; 9 bases line up with TRBD1. Germline lookup yields CDR1 LGHDT and CDR2 YNNKEL (reference sequence). V was pared by 0 bases and J by 2 bases, with 10 bases of the junction left unmatched. This CDR3 has 18 residues. CDR3 region: CASSQERDRDLSNYGYTF. In DNA, the CDR3 is TGTGCCAGCAGCCAAGAGAGGGACAGGGATTTATCAAACTATGGCTACACCTTC.

The J gene is TRBJ2-1, the V gene TRBV10-3; 9 positions match TRBD2. CDR3 length equals 15 residues. The J segment lost 4 bases and the V segment lost 3 bases, leaving 4 bases of the junction unmatched. CDR1 ENHRY and CDR2 SYGVKD come from the germline V gene. The chain's CDR3 is CAISDRAGGYNEQFF. CDR3 nucleotide sequence: TGTGCCATCAGTGATAGAGCGGGGGGATACAATGAGCAGTTCTTC.

V gene TRBV11-1 combines with J gene TRBJ1-1, with 9 positions matching TRBD1. Germline V CDR1 and CDR2: SGHAT, FQDESV (reference sequence). Losses at the gene ends were 6 bases for V and 1 base for J; bases not matched to a gene: 6. This CDR3 region has 15 residues. In DNA form, the CDR3 reads TGTGCCAGCAGACACGGACAGGGGAGGAACACTGAAGCTTTCTTT. Translating gives CASRHGQGRNTEAFF.

The genes are TRBV5-1 and TRBJ2-4; 10 bases match TRBD1. Germline CDR1 reads SGHRS; CDR2 reads YFSETQ. After removal of 0 bases from V and 9 bases from J, the junction contained 9 bases not matched to a gene. This CDR3 has 16 residues. The chain's CDR3 is CASSLAVTGGGRIQYF. For the CDR3, the DNA is TGCGCCAGCAGCTTGGCTGTGACAGGGGGCGGTCGCATTCAGTACTTC.

The V and J genes are TRBV25-1 and TRBJ1-2; weak D call: TRBD1 (6 bases). The CDR3 is 16 amino acids. From germline, CDR1 is MGHDK and CDR2 SYGVNS. V was pared by 0 bases and J by 10 bases, with 21 bases between. CDR3 residues: CASSEYGSRRGHVYTF. CDR3 nucleotide sequence: TGTGCCAGCAGTGAATATGGGTCCAGACGGGGACATGTCTACACCTTC.

The gene calls are TRBV5-8 and TRBJ1-6, with D uncertain. This CDR3 is 15 amino acids long. Germline V gene data show CDR1 as SGHTS and CDR2 as YDEGEE. V shed 1 base and J shed 7 bases, with 12 bases lying between them. The CDR3 protein is CASSLIRTGNSPLHF. CDR3 nucleotide sequence: TGTGCCAGCAGCTTGATTAGGACTGGAAATTCACCCCTCCACTTT.

V gene TRBV6-2 or TRBV6-3 combines with J gene TRBJ2-1; weak D call: TRBD2 (5 bases). This CDR3 spans 15 amino acids. CDR1 is MNHEY, CDR2 SVGEGT, per germline. The V end lost 2 bases, the J end lost 8 bases, and 16 bases lay between the germline ends. The CDR3 DNA reads as TGTGCCAGCAGTTACCTTGGGATTGGGAGTTATGAGCAGTTCTTC. This sequence encodes CASSYLGIGSYEQFF.